The TCR beta chain described here comes from a study of blood T cell repertoires in COVID-19. TCRdb's copy holds only in-frame clones and misses some; the assay was immunoSEQ multiplex PCR. The profile shows tens of thousands of clones, around 84% of them singletons. Trimming cost V 1 base and J 2 bases, with 9 bases left between them. This CDR3 is built from 14 residues. Looked up from germline, CDR1 is SGHVS and CDR2 is FQNEAQ. The V gene is TRBV7-8, the J gene TRBJ2-7, with D hard to call. This TCR was sampled from a woman older than 75 with acute or convalescent COVID-19. Sequenced input: peripheral blood. CDR3 region: CASSLVASAYEQYF. The CDR3 DNA follows: TGTGCCAGCAGCTTAGTGGCAAGCGCCTACGAGCAGTACTTC. Variable domain in full (rest from reference TRBV7-8 and TRBJ2-7): GAGVSQSPRYKVAKRGQDVALRCDPISGHVSLFWYQQALGQGPEFLTYFQNEAQLDKSGLPSDRFFAERPEGSVSTLKIQRTQQEDSAVYLCASSLVASAYEQYFGPGTRLTVT.